The 6 T cell receptor beta chains below were found in one sample sequenced in a study of cytomegalovirus exposure and HLA in healthy donors. This PCR relied on a set of 60 Vbeta primers and 13 Jbeta primers. Sequencing used immunoSEQ multiplex PCR; TCRdb keeps in-frame clones, though not all of them. The sample includes about 140,000 clones, roughly 82% of them seen just once. The source material was PBMCs. The receptors come from a man younger than 45 in good health and CMV-seronegative.

This clone has just a few counts. The V call is TRBV5-6, the J call TRBJ2-5; the match to TRBD1 covers 12 bases. The CDR3 loop spans 15 amino acids. V dropped 4 bases and J dropped 5; count of bases not matched to a gene: 6. Germline CDR1 is SGHDT and CDR2 is YYEEEE. The CDR3 here is CASSIGTGGPETQYF. The CDR3 DNA is TGTGCCAGCAGCATTGGGACAGGGGGCCCGGAGACCCAGTACTTC.

This chain joins TRBV16 and TRBJ1-5; the match to TRBD1 covers 8 bases. The CDR3 is 15 residues long. V lost 4 bases to trimming and J lost 6 bases; unmatched junction nucleotides: 8. CDR1 is KGHSY, CDR2 FQNENV, per germline. In DNA, the CDR3 is TGTGCCAGCAGCCGACAGGGGAGGACGGGTCAGCCCCAGCATTTT. This gives the protein CASSRQGRTGQPQHF.

A word on this clone: This sample also contains other DNA sequences that code for the same CDR3. The chain links TRBV9 to TRBJ2-1, with a weak D call TRBD2 (5 bases). This CDR3 has 15 amino acids. V was pared by 0 bases and J by 4 bases, with 11 bases between. CDR1 and CDR2 from the germline V gene are SGDLS and YYNGEE. In DNA form, the CDR3 reads TGTGCCAGCAGCGTAGGGGGTACTAGTTACAATGAGCAGTTCTTC. It is translated as CASSVGGTSYNEQFF.

The V call is TRBV19, the J call TRBJ1-5; D not certain. CDR3 size: 16 residues. The germline V gene has CDR1 LNHDA and CDR2 SQIVND (reference sequence). V was shortened by 1 base and J by 2 bases, with 12 bases between the two germline ends. The CDR3 here is CASSIGIGRGNQPQHF. DNA of the CDR3: TGTGCCAGTAGTATAGGAATAGGCCGGGGCAATCAGCCCCAGCATTTT.

The chain recombines TRBV7-3 with TRBJ2-5, with 8 bases that match TRBD2. V lost 4 bases to trimming and J lost 4 bases; unmatched junction nucleotides: 11. The CDR3 loop spans 16 amino acids. CDR1 is SGHTA, CDR2 FQGTGA, per germline. The CDR3 nucleotides read TGTGCCAGCAGCTCGGGTGGTAGCGGGGAAGGAGAGACCCAGTACTTC. Residues: CASSSGGSGEGETQYF.

The gene calls are TRBV15 and TRBJ1-2; D is ambiguous. Trimming cost V 0 bases and J 5 bases, with 10 bases left between them. Germline CDR1 reads LNHNV; CDR2 reads YYDKDF (reference sequence). This CDR3 spans 14 amino acids. The CDR3 region is CATSRDPSSYGYTF. CDR3 coding DNA: TGTGCCACCAGCAGAGATCCGAGTAGTTATGGCTACACCTTC.